This T cell receptor beta chain was retrieved from a study of cytomegalovirus exposure and HLA in healthy donors. In the study overall: Prior work identified around 100 million unique TCR beta sequences in about 179 million T cells. Study conclusions and caveats: It was confirmed in vitro that a few of the CMV-associated chains were specific for CMV antigens. The study assumed roughly uniform donor sequencing depth for presence/absence analyses.

As concerns this clone: Antigen specificity is unknown.

The primer mix had 60 Vbeta and 13 Jbeta primers. Using immunoSEQ multiplex PCR, the repertoire was profiled, and TCRdb retains in-frame clones only, with some absent. The sample records approximately 200,000 clones, 70% to 80% being singletons. Germline V CDR1 and CDR2: SGHTA, FQGTGA. This CDR3 is 14 amino acids long. V lost 5 bases to trimming and J lost 8 bases; unmatched junction nucleotides: 9. This chain joins TRBV7-3 and TRBJ1-2; 9 bases are shared with TRBD1. This receptor was taken from a man between 40 and 49 years old in good health and CMV-seronegative. The material sequenced was PBMCs. Written as DNA, the CDR3 is TGTGCCAGCAGCATAGACAGGGGGGGTAGGGGCTACACCTTC. Protein product: CASSIDRGGRGYTF.